The 14 T cell receptor beta chains below were found in one sample sequenced in a study of early T cells in non-severe SARS-CoV-2 infection. TCRdb independently ran MiXCR on the 5' RACE reads; one entry per CDR3 protein. Found here are roughly 55,000 distinct CDR3 sequences, 5.5% to 7.5% of them singletons; the top ten hold under 5%. Sequencing was carried out using whole blood. Source of these receptors: an adult who was a healthcare worker with PCR-confirmed SARS-CoV-2 infection or an uninfected control (not recorded which).

This clonotype was counted many times. The chain uses TRBV20-1 and TRBJ2-5; D not resolved. Germline CDR1 DFQATT, CDR2 SNEGSKA (reference sequence). Trimming stripped 0 bases from V and 3 bases from J, with 8 bases between. The CDR3 sequence is 13 residues long. CDR3 coding DNA: TGCAGTGCTAGAGACACTCTTGAAGAGACCCAGTACTTC. Translated, it gives CSARDTLEETQYF.

This clonotype was detected a few times. The chain links TRBV5-5 to TRBJ2-3; D is uncertain. Looked up from germline, CDR1 is SGHKS and CDR2 is YYEKEE (reference sequence). The V gene lost 1 base and the J gene lost 4 bases, with 10 bases spanning the gap. The CDR3 contains 14 residues. CDR3 amino acids: CASSLFGVADTQYF. The CDR3 nucleotides read TGTGCCAGCAGCTTGTTTGGTGTCGCAGATACGCAGTATTTT.

This clonotype was recorded many times. This chain uses TRBV11-2 with TRBJ1-2, with D perhaps matching TRBD1 (6 bases). This CDR3 contains 15 residues. Deletions cut 5 bases from V and 1 base from J, with 14 bases between. CDR1 and CDR2 (germline): SGHAT, FQNNGV. The CDR3 protein is CASSSGGANNYGYTF. The CDR3 bases are TGTGCCAGCAGCAGCGGGGGGGCGAATAACTATGGCTACACCTTC.

This clonotype was observed at least ten times. V and J are TRBV20-1 and TRBJ1-6; D may be TRBD1 (5 bases). The germline CDR1 and CDR2 sequences are DFQATT and SNEGSKA (reference sequence). The CDR3 loop spans 13 amino acids. The ends were cut back, 5 bases at V and 6 bases at J, with 11 bases in the middle. CDR3 sequence: CSAAPGLNSPLHF. For the CDR3, the DNA is TGCAGTGCTGCTCCGGGACTTAATTCACCCCTCCACTTT.

The V call is TRBV30, the J call TRBJ1-4; tentative D call: TRBD1 (5 bases). Trimming took off 2 bases at V and 0 bases at J, with 10 bases between the two ends. Germline loops: CDR1 GTSNPN, CDR2 SVGIG (reference sequence). The CDR3 covers 15 residues. CDR3 sequence: CAWSLSGATNEKLFF. For the CDR3, the DNA is TGTGCCTGGAGTCTATCGGGGGCAACTAATGAAAAACTGTTTTTT.

This chain joins TRBV27 and TRBJ2-7; D remains unclear. Trimming took off 5 bases at V and 4 bases at J, with 9 bases between the two ends. This CDR3 has 12 amino acids. Germline V gene data show CDR1 as MNHEY and CDR2 as SMNVEV (reference sequence). The CDR3 spells CASSPLGYEQYF. CDR3 in DNA: TGTGCCAGCAGTCCCCTTGGGTACGAGCAGTACTTC.

In its sample, this clonotype was seen many times. The chain couples TRBV6-4 to TRBJ2-1; D is perhaps TRBD1 (6 bases). Germline-derived CDR1 and CDR2 are MRHNA and SNTAGT. The germline V and J ends were trimmed by 3 bases and 7 bases, with 16 bases remaining between them. This CDR3 comprises 15 residues. The CDR3, as DNA: TGTGCCAGCAGTGAACAGGGCCTCTCGAGGAATGAGCAGTTCTTC. Translating gives CASSEQGLSRNEQFF.

In this sample, this clonotype turned up many times. This chain connects TRBV20-1 to TRBJ2-4; D ambiguous. With 0 bases removed from V and 3 bases from J, the gap between germline ends came to 12 bases. This CDR3 is built from 15 residues. Germline CDR1 DFQATT, CDR2 SNEGSKA (reference sequence). This CDR3 reads CSARDIAEDKNIQYF. The CDR3 bases are TGCAGTGCTAGAGATATCGCAGAGGACAAAAACATTCAGTACTTC.

The table lists this clonotype with many counts. This chain links TRBV10-3 with TRBJ2-1, with 9 bases that match TRBD1. V trimming: 6 bases; J trimming: 10 bases; junction bases outside the gene matches: 7. CDR1 and CDR2 from the germline V gene are ENHRY and SYGVKD. The CDR3 has 13 amino acids. CDR3 protein: CAISGGQGTEQFF. In DNA form, the CDR3 reads TGTGCCATCAGCGGGGGACAGGGCACGGAGCAGTTCTTC.

This clonotype turned up a few times. J is TRBJ1-2 and V is TRBV12-3 or TRBV12-4; a weak D match, TRBD1 (5 bases). The CDR3 has 13 residues. V dropped 6 bases and J dropped 2 bases, with 10 bases sitting between them. The CDR3 spells CASRKTVNYGYTF. In DNA form, the CDR3 reads TGTGCCAGCAGAAAGACAGTCAACTATGGCTACACCTTC.

This clonotype appeared many times. The V gene is TRBV24-1, the J gene TRBJ1-2; the D gene is possibly TRBD1 (5 bases). The CDR3 runs 12 residues. Trimming removed 5 bases from V and 5 bases from J, with 8 bases in between. CDR1 and CDR2 (germline): KGHDR, SFDVKD. The CDR3, as DNA: TGTGCCACCAGTGGGGGGTTTTATGGCTACACCTTC. It is translated as CATSGGFYGYTF.

This clonotype has ten or more counts. The rearrangement uses TRBV21-1 and TRBJ1-6; TRBD1, the D gene given by the table, was not confirmed from the DNA. TRBV21-1 is a documented pseudogene. The CDR3 consists of 15 residues. The CDR3 protein is CASSKEGTDNSPLHF. Here the CDR3 DNA reads TGTGCCAGCAGCAAAGAAGGGACGGATAATTCACCCCTCCACTTT.

Points on this clonotype: It may be a read error: a sequence one base away is much more abundant. This chain uses TRBV28 with TRBJ2-7; the D is unclear. Germline CDR1 is MDHEN and CDR2 is SYDVKM. The CDR3 sequence is 14 residues long. The V end was cut by 1 base, the J end by 2 bases, with 9 bases between. CDR3 sequence reads: CASSLSSHPYEQYF. The CDR3 DNA is TGTGCCAGCAGTTTATCCTCTCACCCCTACGAGCAGTACTTC.

This clonotype was seen many times. The chain has TRBV12-3 or TRBV12-4 and TRBJ2-5; D is unclear. The length of the CDR3 is 11 residues. Trimming took off 3 bases at V and 4 bases at J, with 3 bases between the two ends. The CDR3 region has the DNA TGTGCCAGCAGTTTCAGAGAGACCCAGTACTTC. This sequence encodes CASSFRETQYF.